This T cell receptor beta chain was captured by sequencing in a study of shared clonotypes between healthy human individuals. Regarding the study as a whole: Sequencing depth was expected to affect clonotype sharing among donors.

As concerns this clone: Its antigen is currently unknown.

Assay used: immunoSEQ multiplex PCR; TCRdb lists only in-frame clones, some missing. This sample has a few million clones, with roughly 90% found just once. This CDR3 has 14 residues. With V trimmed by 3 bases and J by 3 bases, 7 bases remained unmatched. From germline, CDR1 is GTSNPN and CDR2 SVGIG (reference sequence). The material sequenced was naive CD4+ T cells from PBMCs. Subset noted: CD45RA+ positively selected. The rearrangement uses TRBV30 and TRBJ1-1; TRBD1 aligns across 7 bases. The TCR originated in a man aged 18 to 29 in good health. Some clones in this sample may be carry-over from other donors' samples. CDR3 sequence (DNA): TGTGCCTGGAGCTACCGGGACAGATACACTGAAGCTTTCTTT. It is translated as CAWSYRDRYTEAFF.